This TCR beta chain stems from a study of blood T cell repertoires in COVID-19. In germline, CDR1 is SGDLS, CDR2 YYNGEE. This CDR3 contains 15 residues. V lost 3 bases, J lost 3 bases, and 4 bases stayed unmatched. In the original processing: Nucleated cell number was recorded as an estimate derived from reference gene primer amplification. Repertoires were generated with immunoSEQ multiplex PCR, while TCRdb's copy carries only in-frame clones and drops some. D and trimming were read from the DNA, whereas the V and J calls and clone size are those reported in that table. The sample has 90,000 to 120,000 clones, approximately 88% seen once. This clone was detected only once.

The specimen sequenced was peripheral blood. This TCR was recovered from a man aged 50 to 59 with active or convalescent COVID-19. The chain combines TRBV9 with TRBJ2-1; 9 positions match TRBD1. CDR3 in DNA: TGTGCCAGCAGCGGGGACAGGGAGGGCTACAATGAGCAGTTCTTC. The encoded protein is CASSGDREGYNEQFF.